This passage covers 32 T cell receptor beta chains from one sample sequenced in a study of cytomegalovirus exposure and HLA in healthy donors. PCR was performed using 60 Vbeta and 13 Jbeta primers. The assay was immunoSEQ multiplex PCR, and TCRdb's table has in-frame clones only and misses some. The sample has approximately 300,000 clones; around four fifths are singletons. The sequenced sample consisted of PBMCs. The receptor set was obtained from a woman aged 40 to 50 in good health and CMV-seropositive.

The chain carries TRBV6-5 and TRBJ2-7, with 12 bases identical to TRBD2. CDR1 is MNHEY, CDR2 SVGAGI, per germline. V lost 5 bases and J lost 7; bases outside the gene matches: 9. The CDR3 loop spans 15 amino acids. CDR3 protein: CASSPPPSGRGEQYF. CDR3 DNA sequence: TGTGCCAGCAGTCCTCCCCCTAGCGGGAGGGGGGAGCAGTACTTC.

The J gene is TRBJ1-4, the V gene TRBV2; no clear D. V lost 2 bases and J lost 4, with 11 bases in between. In germline, CDR1 is SNHLY, CDR2 FYNNEI. This CDR3 contains 15 residues. DNA for the CDR3: TGTGCCAGCAGTGAACTCGGTAATCTTAATGAAAAACTGTTTTTT. Translated: CASSELGNLNEKLFF.

V gene TRBV4-2 combines with J gene TRBJ2-5, with TRBD1 matching over 12 bases. CDR1 and CDR2 (germline): LGHNA, YNFKEQ. J was trimmed by 5 bases and V by 4 bases; bases with no gene match: 5. The CDR3 loop spans 15 amino acids. The CDR3 DNA is TGTGCCAGCAGCCTCCGGGACAGGGGGCCTGAGACCCAGTACTTC. It codes for CASSLRDRGPETQYF.

The rearrangement links TRBV5-5 to TRBJ2-7; a possible D gene is TRBD2 (5 bases). This CDR3 has 13 residues. Trimming took 3 bases from V and 3 from J, leaving 10 bases between them. Germline CDR1 and CDR2: SGHKS and YYEKEE (reference sequence). The CDR3 sequence is CASSSLEGYEQYF. Here the CDR3 DNA reads TGTGCCAGCAGCTCACTAGAGGGCTACGAGCAGTACTTC.

This sequence joins TRBV5-1 and TRBJ1-1; 10 bases are a match to TRBD1. Germline V gene data show CDR1 as SGHRS and CDR2 as YFSETQ. V lost 4 bases and J lost 3; bases outside the gene matches: 6. This CDR3 spans 15 amino acids. Here the CDR3 reads CASSHGQGEYTEAFF. CDR3 in DNA: TGCGCCAGCAGCCATGGACAGGGGGAGTACACTGAAGCTTTCTTT.

The CDR3 region is CASTCLRFHEEYF. As DNA, the CDR3 is TGTGCCAGCACCTGCTTACGGTTTCATGAGGAGTATTTT. V gene TRBV21-1 combines with J gene TRBJ2-3; whether TRBD2, the table's D call, matches the DNA was not checked. TRBV21-1 is termed a pseudogene. This CDR3 contains 13 residues.

DNA for the CDR3: TGTGCCAGTAAGAGGGTGAACACTGAAGCTTTCTTT. It is translated as CASKRVNTEAFF. This chain joins TRBV19 and TRBJ1-1; D is undetermined. Germline-derived CDR1 and CDR2 are LNHDA and SQIVND (reference sequence). V gave up 7 bases and J gave up 0 bases, with 6 bases separating them. This CDR3 contains 12 residues.

This clone was counted a few times. The V and J genes are TRBV30 and TRBJ2-3, with D perhaps TRBD2 (5 bases). Germline loops: CDR1 GTSNPN, CDR2 SVGIG (reference sequence). This CDR3 is 14 amino acids long. V lost 1 base and J 2 bases, leaving 10 bases between the germline ends. The CDR3 loop is CAWSDKDYTDTQYF. In DNA form, the CDR3 reads TGTGCCTGGAGTGACAAAGACTACACAGATACGCAGTATTTT.

In DNA, the CDR3 is TGTGCCAGCAGTTCAACAGGGGGCACTGAAGCTTTCTTT. Its translation is CASSSTGGTEAFF. The J gene is TRBJ1-1, the V gene TRBV6-6; 8 bases are a match to TRBD1. The germline gives CDR1 MNHNY, CDR2 SVGAGI (reference sequence). The CDR3 contains 13 residues. J lost 4 bases, V lost 4 bases, and 2 bases had no gene match.

Here the CDR3 DNA reads TGTGCCAGCAGCCCAAACCTAGATCAGCCCCAGCATTTT. Its protein product is CASSPNLDQPQHF. The J gene is TRBJ1-5, the V gene TRBV7-2; D unclear. The germline V gene encodes CDR1 SGHTA and CDR2 FQGNSA. The CDR3 sequence is 13 residues long. V was cut by 5 bases and J by 5 bases, with 10 bases left in between.

The chain has TRBV9 and TRBJ1-2, with D uncertain. The germline V and J ends were trimmed by 2 bases and 2 bases, with 7 bases remaining between them. The CDR3 runs to 13 residues. The germline CDR1 and CDR2 sequences are SGDLS and YYNGEE. The CDR3 loop reads CASSVSENYGYTF. The CDR3 DNA sequence: TGTGCCAGCAGCGTCTCTGAGAACTATGGCTACACCTTC.

The chain has TRBV18 and TRBJ2-1; TRBD2 aligns across 7 bases. Germline V gene data show CDR1 as KGHSH and CDR2 as LQKENI. V was pared by 0 bases and J by 2 bases, with 10 bases of the junction left unmatched. This CDR3 is 18 amino acids long. This CDR3 reads CASSPPTGSGATYNEQFF. Written as DNA, the CDR3 is TGTGCCAGCTCACCACCGACGGGAAGCGGGGCCACCTACAATGAGCAGTTCTTC.

This clone has just a few counts. V usage is TRBV11-3 and J usage is TRBJ2-5; TRBD2 aligns across 10 bases. Trimming removed 1 base from V and 5 bases from J; junction bases left unmatched: 4. Germline CDR1 and CDR2: SGHNT and YENEEA. CDR3 length equals 15 residues. CDR3 sequence: CASSLGLAGHETQYF. The CDR3 region has the DNA TGTGCCAGCAGCTTAGGACTAGCGGGTCACGAGACCCAGTACTTC.

A note on this clone: The junction departs from germline at one end; a sequencing error may be responsible. The chain recombines TRBV4-1 with TRBJ2-6; D possibly corresponds to TRBD1 (6 bases). CDR1 and CDR2 (germline): MGHRA, YSYEKL. The CDR3 runs to 19 residues. Written as DNA, the CDR3 is TGCGCCAGCAGCCAAGATAGGAGGACAGAGCGCTCTGGGGCCAACGGCCTGACTTTC. This gives the protein CASSQDRRTERSGANGLTF.

The CDR3 coding sequence is TGTGCCAGCAGTGTGACAACCGGGACAGGGGGCGAGCAGTTCTTC. Translating it yields CASSVTTGTGGEQFF. This chain joins TRBV25-1 and TRBJ2-1; 12 bases are shared with TRBD1. CDR3 size: 15 residues. Germline CDR1 reads MGHDK; CDR2 reads SYGVNS. The V gene end was trimmed by 4 bases and the J gene end by 10 bases; junction bases not matched to a gene: 8.

The chain combines TRBV7-9 with TRBJ1-1; possibly TRBD1 for D (6 bases). The CDR3 runs to 14 residues. Germline V gene lookup returns CDR1 SEHNR and CDR2 FQNEAQ (reference sequence). V was trimmed by 4 bases and J by 1 base, leaving 10 bases between them. Written as DNA, the CDR3 is TGTGCCAGCAGCTCACCACAGGGGAACACTGAAGCTTTCTTT. This codes for CASSSPQGNTEAFF.

The chain recombines TRBV5-1 with TRBJ2-5; 9 nucleotides line up with TRBD2. CDR1 is SGHRS, CDR2 YFSETQ, per germline. This CDR3 has 14 residues. V lost 2 bases, J lost 4 bases, and 3 bases stayed unmatched. The CDR3, as DNA: TGCGCCAGCAGCTTTAGCGGGAGTTCAGAGACCCAGTACTTC. Translated, it gives CASSFSGSSETQYF. The entire variable domain, with the rest obtained from reference TRBV5-1 and TRBJ2-5, is as follows: KAGVTQTPRYLIKTRGQQVTLSCSPISGHRSVSWYQQTPGQGLQFLFEYFSETQRNKGNFPGRFSGRQFSNSRSEMNVSTLELGDSALYLCASSFSGSSETQYFGPGTRLLVL.

This clone appeared once. The rearrangement links TRBV7-2 to TRBJ2-7; D not certain. The CDR3 is made up of 14 amino acids. Germline-derived CDR1 and CDR2 are SGHTA and FQGNSA. Trimming took 2 bases from V and 0 from J, leaving 8 bases between them. CDR3 in DNA: TGTGCCAGCAGCTTATCCAGAAGCTCCTACGAGCAGTACTTC. Translation gives CASSLSRSSYEQYF.

The chain combines TRBV7-2 with TRBJ1-1, with D hard to call. The CDR3 runs 13 residues. In germline, CDR1 is SGHTA, CDR2 FQGNSA. Between the trimmed V and J ends, which lost 1 base and 5 bases, there was a span of 8 bases. The CDR3 nucleotides are TGTGCCAGCAGCTTAGGCCCTAGAACTGAAGCTTTCTTT. Translated: CASSLGPRTEAFF.

V gene TRBV5-1 combines with J gene TRBJ1-1; D perhaps matches TRBD1 (5 bases). Per the germline V gene, CDR1 is SGHRS and CDR2 is YFSETQ. With 5 bases removed from V and 4 bases from J, the gap between germline ends came to 12 bases. This CDR3 is built from 13 residues. CDR3 sequence: CASRTNGGTEAFF. CDR3 bases: TGCGCCAGCAGAACGAACGGGGGCACTGAAGCTTTCTTT.

The rearrangement links TRBV7-2 to TRBJ2-3, with 8 bases lining up with TRBD2. The germline V gene has CDR1 SGHTA and CDR2 FQGNSA. The V segment lost 5 bases and the J segment 4 bases; nucleotides outside the gene matches: 14. The CDR3 sequence is 17 residues long. DNA of the CDR3: TGTGCCAGCAGCCGAGAGCGAGCGGGGGCTGGGTCAGATACGCAGTATTTT. This translates into CASSRERAGAGSDTQYF.

V is TRBV25-1 and J is TRBJ2-2; tentatively, D is TRBD2 (6 bases). V gave up 5 bases and J gave up 5 bases, with 9 bases separating them. The CDR3 is 13 residues long. CDR1 and CDR2 (germline): MGHDK, SYGVNS. This chain's CDR3 is CASSRGRTGELFF. The CDR3 nucleotides read TGTGCCAGCAGTCGGGGGAGAACCGGGGAGCTGTTTTTT.

The chain carries TRBV19 and TRBJ2-5; possibly TRBD1 for D (5 bases). The germline gives CDR1 LNHDA, CDR2 SQIVND (reference sequence). Trimming pared 0 bases from V and 7 bases from J, leaving 15 bases between. This CDR3 region has 15 residues. The chain's CDR3 is CASSIEGTQGRTQYF. The CDR3 DNA is TGTGCCAGTAGTATAGAGGGTACGCAGGGAAGGACCCAGTACTTC. The full variable domain, in which reference TRBV19 and TRBJ2-5 provide the parts outside the CDR3, is DGGITQSPKYLFRKEGQNVTLSCEQNLNHDAMYWYRQDPGQGLRLIYYSQIVNDFQKGDIAEGYSVSREKKESFPLTVTSAQKNPTAFYLCASSIEGTQGRTQYFGPGTRLLVL.

This clone has more than one count but fewer than ten. Here the CDR3 DNA reads TGTGCCAGTAGCCCTCGTGGCGTAGCGGGAGCCCTTAGCTCCTACAATGAGCAGTTCTTC. Amino acid sequence: CASSPRGVAGALSSYNEQFF. This chain uses TRBV19 with TRBJ2-1, with 9 positions matching TRBD2. The CDR3 covers 20 residues. Germline loops: CDR1 LNHDA, CDR2 SQIVND (reference sequence). The trim removed 6 bases at V and 0 bases at J, leaving 18 bases unmatched.

This chain links TRBV5-1 with TRBJ1-4; tentative D call: TRBD1 (5 bases). Germline lookup yields CDR1 SGHRS and CDR2 YFSETQ. Deletions cut 4 bases from V and 7 bases from J, with 17 bases between. The CDR3 totals 15 residues. CDR3 sequence: CASSLIDPDTEKLFF. The DNA for the CDR3 is TGCGCCAGCAGCCTTATCGACCCGGACACTGAAAAACTGTTTTTT.

The gene calls are TRBV6-1 and TRBJ2-3; D is unresolved. V gave up 6 bases and J gave up 11 bases, with 12 bases separating them. The CDR3 runs to 11 residues. Germline-derived CDR1 and CDR2 are MNHNS and SASEGT. The CDR3 DNA reads as TGTGCCAGCAGACGCGATACTCTGCAGTATTTT. Its translation: CASRRDTLQYF.

The chain recombines TRBV2 with TRBJ2-2; D is unresolved. This CDR3 is built from 15 residues. Germline CDR1 reads SNHLY; CDR2 reads FYNNEI. V shed 3 bases and J shed 0 bases, with 8 bases lying between them. The CDR3 sequence is CASSDRATNTGELFF. Here the CDR3 DNA reads TGTGCCAGCAGTGACAGAGCGACGAACACCGGGGAGCTGTTTTTT.

The chain combines TRBV20-1 with TRBJ1-2; 9 bases align to TRBD1. Looked up from germline, CDR1 is DFQATT and CDR2 is SNEGSKA (reference sequence). With 4 bases clipped from V and 8 bases from J, the junction kept 2 bases outside the gene matches. The CDR3 has 11 amino acids. The CDR3 region is CSANGQGGYTF. The DNA for the CDR3 is TGCAGTGCTAATGGACAGGGGGGCTACACCTTC.

Comment on this clone: One end of the junction varies from germline; a read error may be responsible. Other DNA sequences from this sample encode an identical CDR3 as well. The J gene is TRBJ1-1, the V gene TRBV6-5; no firm D call. This CDR3 has 15 amino acids. Germline V gives CDR1 MNHEY, CDR2 SVGAGI. The CDR3 protein is CASSQSIRGLTEAFF. DNA for the CDR3: TGCGCCAGCAGCCAGTCGATAAGAGGGCTCACTGAAGCTTTCTTT.

This clone was observed a handful of times. The V and J genes are TRBV5-1 and TRBJ1-1, with 9 bases identical to TRBD1. Germline CDR1 SGHRS, CDR2 YFSETQ. The CDR3 contains 18 residues. V lost 0 bases, J lost 1 base, and 10 bases stayed unmatched. The CDR3 here is CASSLGTTGGGQNTEAFF. The CDR3 coding sequence is TGCGCCAGCAGCTTGGGTACTACAGGGGGCGGACAGAACACTGAAGCTTTCTTT.

The genes are TRBV4-2 and TRBJ2-2; 7 bases agree with TRBD1. V was pared by 1 base and J by 1 base, with 6 bases of the junction left unmatched. Germline CDR1 and CDR2: LGHNA and YNFKEQ. CDR3 size: 17 residues. Written as DNA, the CDR3 is TGTGCCAGCAGCCAAGGGGTAGGGGGCTTGAACACCGGGGAGCTGTTTTTT. This codes for CASSQGVGGLNTGELFF.

This clone was picked up a small number of times. The gene calls are TRBV29-1 and TRBJ2-1; TRBD1 aligns across 8 bases. The CDR3 runs to 13 residues. Germline V gene data show CDR1 as SQVTM and CDR2 as ANQGSEA. With V trimmed by 2 bases and J by 3 bases, 0 bases remained unmatched. The CDR3 coding sequence is TGCAGCGTTGAAACAGGGGGCTACAATGAGCAGTTCTTC. Residues: CSVETGGYNEQFF.